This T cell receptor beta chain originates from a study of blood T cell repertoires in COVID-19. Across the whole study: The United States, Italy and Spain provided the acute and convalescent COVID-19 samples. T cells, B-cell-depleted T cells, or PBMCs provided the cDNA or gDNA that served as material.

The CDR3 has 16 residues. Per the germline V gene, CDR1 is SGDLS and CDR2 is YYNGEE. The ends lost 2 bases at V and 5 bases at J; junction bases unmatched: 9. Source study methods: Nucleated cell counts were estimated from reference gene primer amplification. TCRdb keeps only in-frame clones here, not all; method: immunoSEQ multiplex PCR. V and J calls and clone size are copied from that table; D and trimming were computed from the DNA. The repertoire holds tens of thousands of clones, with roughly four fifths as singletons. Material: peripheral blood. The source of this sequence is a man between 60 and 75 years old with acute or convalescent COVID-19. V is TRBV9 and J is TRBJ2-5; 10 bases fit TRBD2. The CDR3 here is CASSVPSGGAGETQYF. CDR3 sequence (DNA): TGTGCCAGCAGCGTTCCCAGCGGGGGGGCCGGGGAGACCCAGTACTTC.